This entry lists 14 T cell receptor beta chains sequenced from one sample in a study of blood T cell repertoires in COVID-19. Libraries were prepared by immunoSEQ multiplex PCR; TCRdb keeps only in-frame clonotypes and omits some of them. This sample yields around 400,000 clones, of which approximately 90% are seen a single time; roughly 0.86% belongs to the top ten. Sequencing was performed on PBMCs or T cells enriched from blood (not recorded which). Every receptor here comes from a woman aged 40 to 50 who had been exposed to COVID-19.

This clone occurred once. This chain uses TRBV29-1 with TRBJ1-3; D unresolved. The CDR3 extends over 13 amino acids. Germline V gives CDR1 SQVTM, CDR2 ANQGSEA. V shed 7 bases and J shed 0 bases, with 10 bases lying between them. The CDR3: CSGRVPSGNTIYF. Written as DNA, the CDR3 is TGCAGCGGCCGGGTCCCCTCTGGAAACACCATATATTTT.

There are a few counts of this clone. The rearrangement joins TRBV2 to TRBJ1-1; 9 bases are a match to TRBD1. J was trimmed by 4 bases and V by 6 bases; bases with no gene match: 9. This CDR3 spans 15 amino acids. The V gene's germline CDR1 is SNHLY and CDR2 FYNNEI. CDR3: CASRGTGQSRTEAFF. CDR3 DNA: TGTGCCAGCAGGGGGACAGGGCAGAGTCGCACTGAAGCTTTCTTT.

The chain joins TRBV18 to TRBJ1-3; tentative D call: TRBD1 (6 bases). There are 15 residues in the CDR3. The V and J ends lost 0 bases and 3 bases respectively, with 9 bases between them. CDR1 and CDR2 from the germline V gene are KGHSH and LQKENI. Here the CDR3 DNA reads TGTGCCAGCTCACCACCGAGGGGGATTGGAAACACCATATATTTT. Protein: CASSPPRGIGNTIYF.

This chain connects TRBV7-2 to TRBJ1-2, with D hard to call. V was trimmed by 6 bases and J by 6 bases, leaving 26 bases between them. The V gene's germline CDR1 is SGHTA and CDR2 FQGNSA. This CDR3 has 17 residues. The DNA of the CDR3 is TGTGCCAGCAGTTCGGTTGGTTTTGCGGCGGAGTATAATGGCTACACCTTC. This translates into CASSSVGFAAEYNGYTF.

The J gene is TRBJ2-5, the V gene TRBV12-3 or TRBV12-4; maybe TRBD1 (5 bases). The CDR3 is 13 amino acids. V was cut by 3 bases and J by 5 bases, with 10 bases left in between. The CDR3 protein is CASSFSYRETQYF. CDR3 nucleotides: TGTGCCAGCAGTTTCAGTTACAGGGAGACCCAGTACTTC.

In its sample, this clone was seen a few times. The V gene is TRBV6-2 or TRBV6-3, the J gene TRBJ2-7; TRBD1 matches at 7 bases. This CDR3 comprises 14 residues. Trimming took 6 bases from V and 2 from J; bases not matched to a gene: 7. Germline CDR1 reads MNHEY; CDR2 reads SVGEGT. For the CDR3, the DNA is TGTGCCAGCAGCTGGACAGGTGTTACCTACGAGCAGTACTTC. Its translation: CASSWTGVTYEQYF.

This rearrangement joins TRBV3-1 (or the pseudogene TRBV3-2) to TRBJ2-5, with TRBD2 matching over 8 bases. The ends lost 5 bases at V and 5 bases at J; junction bases unmatched: 13. Germline assignment: CDR1 LGHDT and CDR2 YNNKEL (reference sequence). The CDR3 has 16 amino acids. The CDR3 is CASSSSGRGGFETQYF. In DNA, the CDR3 is TGTGCCAGCAGCTCTTCCGGGAGGGGAGGCTTCGAGACCCAGTACTTC.

CDR3 protein: CASSRSSYNEQFF. CDR3 nucleotide sequence: TGTGCCAGCAGTCGTAGCTCCTACAATGAGCAGTTCTTC. The chain combines TRBV2 with TRBJ2-1, with D unclear. V shed 5 bases and J shed 0 bases, with 5 bases lying between them. The CDR3 has 13 amino acids. The germline V gene has CDR1 SNHLY and CDR2 FYNNEI.

This rearrangement joins TRBV7-9 to TRBJ2-1; 10 bases are shared with TRBD2. Germline-derived CDR1 and CDR2 are SEHNR and FQNEAQ (reference sequence). The length of the CDR3 is 15 residues. J gave up 6 bases and V 2 bases, and 4 bases lay outside the gene matches. CDR3 DNA: TGTGCCAGCAGCTTAACTAGCGGGAAAGTCAATGAGCAGTTCTTC. Translation gives CASSLTSGKVNEQFF. Drawing the rest from reference TRBV7-9 and TRBJ2-1, the complete variable domain is DTGVSQNPRHKITKRGQNVTFRCDPISEHNRLYWYRQTLGQGPEFLTYFQNEAQLEKSRLLSDRFSAERPKGSFSTLEIQRTEQGDSAMYLCASSLTSGKVNEQFFGPGTRLTVL.

The gene calls are TRBV5-4 and TRBJ1-5, with 8 bases lining up with TRBD1. This CDR3 has 12 residues. The V gene end was trimmed by 5 bases and the J gene end by 11 bases; junction bases not matched to a gene: 6. CDR1 and CDR2 (germline): SGHNT, YYREEE (reference sequence). This CDR3 is CASRQGARTQHF. CDR3 coding DNA: TGTGCCAGCAGGCAGGGGGCACGGACCCAGCATTTT.

In DNA, the CDR3 is TGCGCCAGCTGTTGGGACAGCGTGAACACCGGGGAGCTGTTTTTT. Translation: CASCWDSVNTGELFF. The genes are TRBV5-1 and TRBJ2-2, with 7 bases matching TRBD1. Germline V gene lookup returns CDR1 SGHRS and CDR2 YFSETQ. The CDR3 spans 15 residues. With V trimmed by 7 bases and J by 1 base, 7 bases remained unmatched.

This clone appeared once. This sequence joins TRBV29-1 and TRBJ1-2, with a possible D match to TRBD1 (5 bases). V dropped 7 bases and J dropped 7 bases, with 16 bases sitting between them. CDR3 length: 12 residues. CDR1 SQVTM and CDR2 ANQGSEA come from the germline V gene. DNA of the CDR3: TGCAGCGGGGTGGGGCGGACGGGTGGCTACACCTTC. This gives the protein CSGVGRTGGYTF. The variable domain in full, completed from reference TRBV29-1 and TRBJ1-2, reads SAVISQKPSRDICQRGTSLTIQCQVDSQVTMMFWYRQQPGQSLTLIATANQGSEATYESGFVIDKFPISRPNLTFSTLTVSNMSPEDSSIYLCSGVGRTGGYTFGSGTRLTVV.

In this sample, this clone turned up once. The chain couples TRBV5-4 to TRBJ2-7; D is unresolved. Germline lookup yields CDR1 SGHNT and CDR2 YYREEE (reference sequence). V was shortened by 2 bases and J by 2 bases, with 8 bases between the two germline ends. The CDR3 sequence is 13 residues long. This CDR3 is CASSFGQPYEQYF. The CDR3 region has the DNA TGTGCCAGCAGCTTTGGGCAGCCCTACGAGCAGTACTTC.

This clone occurred a few times. The chain joins TRBV19 to TRBJ2-3, with 9 bases matching TRBD2. Germline lookup yields CDR1 LNHDA and CDR2 SQIVND (reference sequence). Trimming took 3 bases from V and 0 from J; bases not matched to a gene: 4. CDR3 length: 16 residues. For the CDR3, the DNA is TGTGCCAGTAGTATTTTGAGCGGGGGGAGCACAGATACGCAGTATTTT. Protein: CASSILSGGSTDTQYF. Using reference TRBV19 and TRBJ2-3 for the parts outside the CDR3, the full variable domain is DGGITQSPKYLFRKEGQNVTLSCEQNLNHDAMYWYRQDPGQGLRLIYYSQIVNDFQKGDIAEGYSVSREKKESFPLTVTSAQKNPTAFYLCASSILSGGSTDTQYFGPGTRLTVL.